This T cell receptor beta chain was identified in a study of T cells in Graves' hyperthyroidism and ophthalmopathy. Not enrolled were patients with uncontrolled infection, other autoimmune disease, pregnancy or lactation. On the basis of clinical symptoms, serum thyroxine and TRAb, thyroid ultrasound and orbital computed tomography, diagnoses were made. This clonotype was seen repeatedly, ten times or more. TCR beta CDR3 region amplification was performed from RNA transcripts. The HTBI set primed first-round TCR CDR3 RT-PCR. TCRdb re-called the multiplex PCR reads with MiXCR, one entry per CDR3 protein. The table records fewer than 650,000 distinct CDR3 sequences, approximately 15% of them present only once. The CDR3 runs 15 residues. V lost 7 bases and J 5 bases, leaving 18 bases between the germline ends. CDR1 is MDHEN and CDR2 is SYDVKM in the germline V gene.

The rearrangement joins TRBV28 to TRBJ1-5; tentatively, D is TRBD1 (5 bases). The receptor was isolated from a woman aged 40 to 50 with Graves' ophthalmopathy. Material: blood. CDR3 bases: TGTGCCAGCACCCCTTGGGGGGAAGGGGATCAGCCCCAGCATTTT. Translated, it gives CASTPWGEGDQPQHF.